The entry that follows covers one T cell receptor beta chain sequence. Antigen: not known. The trim removed 4 bases at V and 4 bases at J, leaving 11 bases unmatched. CDR1 and CDR2 (germline): MNHNS, SASEGT. The CDR3 runs 16 residues. The data were obtained in a study of cytomegalovirus exposure and HLA in healthy donors. The study's findings and limits: Accounts indicate the classifier identified cytomegalovirus status with strong specificity and sensitivity. According to a subsequent analysis, TCR clusters identified in the first cohort showed a tendency to co-occur across the 120 validation repertoires.

Clones were read by immunoSEQ multiplex PCR, and TCRdb kept only the in-frame ones, dropping some. This table has about 160,000 clones, approximately 90% appearing once. The donors formed part of the approximately 110-subject validation cohort, distinct from the roughly 630-subject first cohort. The sequence came from a man aged 18-30 years in good health and CMV-seronegative. The V call is TRBV6-1, the J call TRBJ1-2, with 8 nucleotides matching TRBD1. Sequenced: PBMCs. CDR3 DNA: TGTGCCAGCAGTGGACCGAGACAGGGGCCTTTCTATGGCTACACCTTC. Translating gives CASSGPRQGPFYGYTF.